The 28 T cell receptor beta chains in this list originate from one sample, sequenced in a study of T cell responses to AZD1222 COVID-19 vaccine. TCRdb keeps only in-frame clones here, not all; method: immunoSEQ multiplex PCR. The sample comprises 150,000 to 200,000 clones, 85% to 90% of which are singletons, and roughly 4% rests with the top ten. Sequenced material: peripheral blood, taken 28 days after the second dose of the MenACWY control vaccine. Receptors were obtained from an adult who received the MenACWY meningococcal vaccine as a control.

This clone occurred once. CDR3 nucleotides: TGTGCCAGCAGTTCTTCTAGAGGGACTCCCCTGCCCTACGAGCAGTACTTC. Translation gives CASSSSRGTPLPYEQYF. V gene TRBV5-8 combines with J gene TRBJ2-7; maybe TRBD2 (6 bases). The V end was cut by 5 bases, the J end by 2 bases, with 23 bases between. The CDR3 loop spans 17 amino acids. Germline CDR1 is SGHTS and CDR2 is YDEGEE. Drawing the rest from reference TRBV5-8 and TRBJ2-7, the complete variable domain is EAGVTQSPTHLIKTRGQQATLRCSPISGHTSVYWYQQALGLGLQFLLWYDEGEERNRGNFPPRFSGRQFPNYSSELNVNALELEDSALYLCASSSSRGTPLPYEQYFGPGTRLTVT.

In nucleotides, the CDR3 is TGTGCCAGCAGTCGACAGAGGATGGACCACACTGAAGCTTTCTTT. Amino acid sequence: CASSRQRMDHTEAFF. The rearrangement links TRBV28 to TRBJ1-1; D possibly corresponds to TRBD1 (5 bases). V was pared by 5 bases and J by 3 bases, with 16 bases between. This CDR3 is built from 15 residues. Germline CDR1 and CDR2: MDHEN and SYDVKM.

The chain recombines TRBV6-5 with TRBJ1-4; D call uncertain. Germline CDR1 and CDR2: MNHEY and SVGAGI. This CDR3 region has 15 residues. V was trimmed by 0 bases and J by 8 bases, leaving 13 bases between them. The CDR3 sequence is CASSYSSGGGEKLFF. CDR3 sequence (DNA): TGTGCCAGCAGTTACTCAAGCGGTGGCGGGGAAAAACTGTTTTTT.

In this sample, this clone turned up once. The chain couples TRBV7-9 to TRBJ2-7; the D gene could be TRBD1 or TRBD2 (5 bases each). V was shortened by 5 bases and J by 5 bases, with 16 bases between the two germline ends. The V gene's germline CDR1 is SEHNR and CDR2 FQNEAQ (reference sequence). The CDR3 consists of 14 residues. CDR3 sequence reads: CASSPVGRDNEQYF. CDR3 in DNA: TGTGCCAGCAGCCCGGTGGGACGGGATAACGAGCAGTACTTC.

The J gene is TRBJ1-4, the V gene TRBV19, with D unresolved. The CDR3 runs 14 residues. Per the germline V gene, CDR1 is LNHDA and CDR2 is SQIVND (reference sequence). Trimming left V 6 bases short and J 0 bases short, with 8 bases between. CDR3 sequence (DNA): TGTGCCAGTAGAAGAAGCTCAACTAATGAAAAACTGTTTTTT. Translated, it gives CASRRSSTNEKLFF.

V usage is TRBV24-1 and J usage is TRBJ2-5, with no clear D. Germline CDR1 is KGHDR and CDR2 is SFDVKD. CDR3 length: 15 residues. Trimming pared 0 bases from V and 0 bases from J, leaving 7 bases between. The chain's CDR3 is CATSDLTQDQETQYF. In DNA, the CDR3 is TGTGCCACCAGTGATTTGACCCAGGACCAAGAGACCCAGTACTTC.

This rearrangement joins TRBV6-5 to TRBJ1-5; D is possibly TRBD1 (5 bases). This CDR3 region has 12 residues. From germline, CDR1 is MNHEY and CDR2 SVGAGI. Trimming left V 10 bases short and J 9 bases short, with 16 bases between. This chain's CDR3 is CATRQTKGPQHF. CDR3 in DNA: TGTGCCACGCGACAGACCAAAGGGCCCCAGCATTTT.

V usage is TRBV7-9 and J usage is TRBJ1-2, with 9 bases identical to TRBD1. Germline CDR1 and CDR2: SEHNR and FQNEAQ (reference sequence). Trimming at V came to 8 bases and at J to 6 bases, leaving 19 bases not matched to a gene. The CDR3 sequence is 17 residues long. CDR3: CASLSRDRGFQDDGYTF. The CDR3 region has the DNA TGTGCCAGCCTCTCCCGAGACAGGGGGTTTCAGGACGATGGCTACACCTTC.

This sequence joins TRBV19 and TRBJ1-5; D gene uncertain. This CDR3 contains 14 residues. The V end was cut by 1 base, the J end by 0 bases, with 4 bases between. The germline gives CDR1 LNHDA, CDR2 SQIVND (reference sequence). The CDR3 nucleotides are TGTGCCAGTAGTATAGGGGCTAGCAATCAGCCCCAGCATTTT. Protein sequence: CASSIGASNQPQHF.

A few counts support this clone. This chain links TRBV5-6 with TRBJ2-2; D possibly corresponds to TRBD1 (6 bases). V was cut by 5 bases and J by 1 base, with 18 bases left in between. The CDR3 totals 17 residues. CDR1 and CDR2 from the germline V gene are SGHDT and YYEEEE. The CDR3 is CASSTTGFGLNTGELFF. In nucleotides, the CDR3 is TGTGCCAGCAGTACGACAGGTTTCGGGTTGAACACCGGGGAGCTGTTTTTT.

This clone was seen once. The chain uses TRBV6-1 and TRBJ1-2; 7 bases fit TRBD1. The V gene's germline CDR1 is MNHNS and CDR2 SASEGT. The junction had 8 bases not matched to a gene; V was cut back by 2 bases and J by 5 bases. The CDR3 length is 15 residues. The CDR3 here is CASSERGGGYYGYTF. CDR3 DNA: TGTGCCAGCAGTGAAAGAGGGGGCGGATATTATGGCTACACCTTC.

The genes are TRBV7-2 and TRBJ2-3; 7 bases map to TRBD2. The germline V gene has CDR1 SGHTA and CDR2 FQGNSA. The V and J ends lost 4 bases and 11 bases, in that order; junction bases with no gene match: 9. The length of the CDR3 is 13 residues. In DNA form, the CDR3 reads TGTGCCAGCAGCTCCCCCGGGACGGGGGGGCAGTATTTT. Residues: CASSSPGTGGQYF.

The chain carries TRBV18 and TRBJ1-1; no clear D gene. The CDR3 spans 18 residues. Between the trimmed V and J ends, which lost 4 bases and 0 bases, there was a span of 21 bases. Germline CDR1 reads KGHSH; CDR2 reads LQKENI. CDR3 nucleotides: TGTGCCAGCTCACAGTCACGAATCCAATCCACAATGAACACTGAAGCTTTCTTT. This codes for CASSQSRIQSTMNTEAFF.

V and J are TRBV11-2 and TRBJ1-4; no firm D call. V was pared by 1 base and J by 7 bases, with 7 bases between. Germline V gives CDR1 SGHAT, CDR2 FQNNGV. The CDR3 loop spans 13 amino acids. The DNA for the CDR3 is TGTGCCAGCAGCTTAGGGACGCCTGAAAAACTGTTTTTT. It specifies CASSLGTPEKLFF.

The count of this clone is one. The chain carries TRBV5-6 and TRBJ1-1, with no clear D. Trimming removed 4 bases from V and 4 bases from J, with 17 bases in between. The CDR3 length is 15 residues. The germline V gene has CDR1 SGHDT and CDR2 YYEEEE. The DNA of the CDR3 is TGTGCCAGCAGCGGTCCAGGTGGGTTTCGCACTGAAGCTTTCTTT. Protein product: CASSGPGGFRTEAFF.

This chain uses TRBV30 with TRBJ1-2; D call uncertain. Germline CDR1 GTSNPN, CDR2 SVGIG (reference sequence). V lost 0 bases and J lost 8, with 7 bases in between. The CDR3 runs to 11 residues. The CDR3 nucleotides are TGTGCCTGGAGTGTACTATCGGGCTACACCTTC. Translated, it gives CAWSVLSGYTF.

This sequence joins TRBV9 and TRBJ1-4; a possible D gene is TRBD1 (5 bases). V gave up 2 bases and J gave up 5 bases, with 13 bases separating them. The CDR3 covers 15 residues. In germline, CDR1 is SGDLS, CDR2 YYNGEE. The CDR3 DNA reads TGTGCCAGCAGCGTGGGGCAGGGCGGGAATGAAAAACTGTTTTTT. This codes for CASSVGQGGNEKLFF.

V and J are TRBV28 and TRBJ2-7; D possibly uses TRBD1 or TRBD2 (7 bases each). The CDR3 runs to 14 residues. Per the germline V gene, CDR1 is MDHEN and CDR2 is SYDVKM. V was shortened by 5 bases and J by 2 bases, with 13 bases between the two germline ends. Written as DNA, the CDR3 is TGTGCCAGCAGTCCAGGGGGGGTCGCCTACGAGCAGTACTTC. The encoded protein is CASSPGGVAYEQYF. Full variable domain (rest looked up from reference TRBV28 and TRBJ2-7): DVKVTQSSRYLVKRTGEKVFLECVQDMDHENMFWYRQDPGLGLRLIYFSYDVKMKEKGDIPEGYSVSREKKERFSLILESASTNQTSMYLCASSPGGVAYEQYFGPGTRLTVT.

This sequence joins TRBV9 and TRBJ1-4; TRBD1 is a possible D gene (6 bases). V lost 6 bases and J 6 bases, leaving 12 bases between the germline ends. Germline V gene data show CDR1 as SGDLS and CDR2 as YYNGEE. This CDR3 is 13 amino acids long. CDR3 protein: CASNREGHEKLFF. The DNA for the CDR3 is TGTGCCAGCAACAGGGAAGGTCATGAAAAACTGTTTTTT. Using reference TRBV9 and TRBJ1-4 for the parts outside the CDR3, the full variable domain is DSGVTQTPKHLITATGQRVTLRCSPRSGDLSVYWYQQSLDQGLQFLIQYYNGEERAKGNILERFSAQQFPDLHSELNLSSLELGDSALYFCASNREGHEKLFFGSGTQLSVL.

The CDR3 nucleotides read TGTGCCTGGCAGACGACAGGGCCTAATCAGCCCCAGCATTTT. As protein: CAWQTTGPNQPQHF. The chain recombines TRBV30 with TRBJ1-5; 7 bases map to TRBD1. The germline CDR1 and CDR2 sequences are GTSNPN and SVGIG (reference sequence). Germline trimming cut 5 bases from V and 4 bases from J; bases unmatched to any gene: 8. This CDR3 has 14 residues.

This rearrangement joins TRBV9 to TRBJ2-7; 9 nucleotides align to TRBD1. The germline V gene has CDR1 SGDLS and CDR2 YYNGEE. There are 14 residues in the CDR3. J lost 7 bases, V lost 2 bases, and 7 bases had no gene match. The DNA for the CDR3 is TGTGCCAGCAGCGTGGAACAGGGGGCTGGGGAGCAGTACTTC. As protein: CASSVEQGAGEQYF.

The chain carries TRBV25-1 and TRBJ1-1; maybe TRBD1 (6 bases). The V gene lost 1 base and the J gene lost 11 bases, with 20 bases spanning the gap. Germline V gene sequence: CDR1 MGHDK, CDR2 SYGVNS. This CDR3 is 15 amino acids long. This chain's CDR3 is CASSELGGGGGRAFF. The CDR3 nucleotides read TGTGCCAGCAGTGAATTAGGGGGGGGCGGGGGACGTGCTTTCTTT.

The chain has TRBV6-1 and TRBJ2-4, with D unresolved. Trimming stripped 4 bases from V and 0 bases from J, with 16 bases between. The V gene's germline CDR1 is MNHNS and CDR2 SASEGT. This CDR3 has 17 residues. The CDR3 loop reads CASSATPRSLAKNIQYF. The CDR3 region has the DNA TGTGCCAGCAGTGCAACCCCTAGGTCCCTAGCCAAAAACATTCAGTACTTC.

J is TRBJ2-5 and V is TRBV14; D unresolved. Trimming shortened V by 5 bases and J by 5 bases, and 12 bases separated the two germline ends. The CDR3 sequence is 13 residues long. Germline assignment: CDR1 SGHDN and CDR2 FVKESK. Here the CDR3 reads CASSSGRMETQYF. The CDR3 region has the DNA TGTGCCAGCAGCAGTGGCAGGATGGAGACCCAGTACTTC. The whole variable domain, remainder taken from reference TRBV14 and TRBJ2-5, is EAGVTQFPSHSVIEKGQTVTLRCDPISGHDNLYWYRRVMGKEIKFLLHFVKESKQDESGMPNNRFLAERTGGTYSTLKVQPAELEDSGVYFCASSSGRMETQYFGPGTRLLVL.

This CDR3 is CASSPRDPSTNEKLFF. The CDR3 DNA follows: TGTGCCAGCAGCCCGCGGGATCCCTCAACTAATGAAAAACTGTTTTTT. The chain carries TRBV9 and TRBJ1-4; D gene ambiguous. Germline lookup yields CDR1 SGDLS and CDR2 YYNGEE. CDR3 size: 16 residues. Trimming shortened V by 4 bases and J by 0 bases, and 13 bases separated the two germline ends.

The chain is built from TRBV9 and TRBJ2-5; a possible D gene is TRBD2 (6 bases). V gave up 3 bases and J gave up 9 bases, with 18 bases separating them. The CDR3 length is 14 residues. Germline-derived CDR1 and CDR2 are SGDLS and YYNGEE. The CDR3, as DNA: TGTGCCAGCAGCGCCGGAGGGACCTTAAGGCCCCAGTACTTC. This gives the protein CASSAGGTLRPQYF.

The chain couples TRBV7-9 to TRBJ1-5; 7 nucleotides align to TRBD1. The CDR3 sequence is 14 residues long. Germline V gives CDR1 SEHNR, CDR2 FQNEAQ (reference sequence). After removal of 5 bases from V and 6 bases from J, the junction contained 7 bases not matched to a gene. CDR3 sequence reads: CASSRTGPIQPQHF. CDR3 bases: TGTGCCAGCAGCCGGACAGGACCAATTCAGCCCCAGCATTTT.

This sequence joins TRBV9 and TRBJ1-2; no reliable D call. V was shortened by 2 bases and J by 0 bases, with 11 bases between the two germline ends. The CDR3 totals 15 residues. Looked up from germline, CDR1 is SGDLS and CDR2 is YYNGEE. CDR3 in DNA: TGTGCCAGCAGCGTCCCCGGTAGAGCTAACTATGGCTACACCTTC. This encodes CASSVPGRANYGYTF.